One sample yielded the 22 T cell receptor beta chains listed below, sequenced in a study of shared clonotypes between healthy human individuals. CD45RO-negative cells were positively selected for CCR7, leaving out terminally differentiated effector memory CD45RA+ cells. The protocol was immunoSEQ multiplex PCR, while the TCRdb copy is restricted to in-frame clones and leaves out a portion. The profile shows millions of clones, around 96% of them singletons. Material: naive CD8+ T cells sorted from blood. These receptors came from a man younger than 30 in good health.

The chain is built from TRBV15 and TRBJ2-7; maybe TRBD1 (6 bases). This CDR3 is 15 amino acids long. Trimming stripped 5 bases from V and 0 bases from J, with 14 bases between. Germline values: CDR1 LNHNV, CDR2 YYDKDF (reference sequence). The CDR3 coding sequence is TGTGCCACCAGCGCAGGACAGACATCCTCCTACGAGCAGTACTTC. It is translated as CATSAGQTSSYEQYF.

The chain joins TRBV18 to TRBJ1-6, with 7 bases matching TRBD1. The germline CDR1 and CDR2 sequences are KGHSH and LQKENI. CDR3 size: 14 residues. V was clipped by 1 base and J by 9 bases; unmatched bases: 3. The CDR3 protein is CASSPLRTGSPLHF. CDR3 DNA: TGTGCCAGCTCACCACTGCGGACAGGTTCACCCCTCCACTTT.

CDR3 in DNA: TGCGCCAGCAGCCAAGATGAAATGTCCGGGGAGAGCTCCTATAATTCACCCCTCCACTTT. It encodes CASSQDEMSGESSYNSPLHF. V gene TRBV4-1 combines with J gene TRBJ1-6; D remains unclear. From germline, CDR1 is MGHRA and CDR2 YSYEKL. V gave up 0 bases and J gave up 0 bases, with 18 bases separating them. This CDR3 spans 20 amino acids.

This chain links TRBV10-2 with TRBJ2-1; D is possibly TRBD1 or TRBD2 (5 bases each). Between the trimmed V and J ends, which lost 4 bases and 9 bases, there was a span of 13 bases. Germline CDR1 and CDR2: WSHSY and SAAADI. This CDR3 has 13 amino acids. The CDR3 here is CASSGGEPGEQFF. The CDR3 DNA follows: TGCGCCAGCAGTGGAGGGGAACCGGGTGAGCAGTTCTTC.

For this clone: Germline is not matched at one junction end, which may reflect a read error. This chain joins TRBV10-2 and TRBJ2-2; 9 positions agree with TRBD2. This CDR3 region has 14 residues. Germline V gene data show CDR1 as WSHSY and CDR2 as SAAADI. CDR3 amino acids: CAGSSGGNTGELFF. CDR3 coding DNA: TGCGCCGGCAGTAGCGGGGGGAACACCGGGGAGCTGTTTTTT.

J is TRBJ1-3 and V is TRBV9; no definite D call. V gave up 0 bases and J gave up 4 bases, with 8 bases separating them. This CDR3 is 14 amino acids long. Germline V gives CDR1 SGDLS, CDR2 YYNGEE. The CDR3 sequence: CASSVDFQGNTIYF. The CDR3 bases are TGTGCCAGCAGCGTAGATTTTCAGGGAAACACCATATATTTT.

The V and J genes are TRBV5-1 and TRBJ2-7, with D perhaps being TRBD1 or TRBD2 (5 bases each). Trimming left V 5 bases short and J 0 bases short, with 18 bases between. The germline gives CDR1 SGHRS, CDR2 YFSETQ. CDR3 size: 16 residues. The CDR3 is CASSYLPGPSSYEQYF. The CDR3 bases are TGCGCCAGCAGTTATCTCCCGGGACCCAGCTCCTACGAGCAGTACTTC. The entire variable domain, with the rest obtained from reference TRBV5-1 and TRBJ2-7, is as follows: KAGVTQTPRYLIKTRGQQVTLSCSPISGHRSVSWYQQTPGQGLQFLFEYFSETQRNKGNFPGRFSGRQFSNSRSEMNVSTLELGDSALYLCASSYLPGPSSYEQYFGPGTRLTVT.

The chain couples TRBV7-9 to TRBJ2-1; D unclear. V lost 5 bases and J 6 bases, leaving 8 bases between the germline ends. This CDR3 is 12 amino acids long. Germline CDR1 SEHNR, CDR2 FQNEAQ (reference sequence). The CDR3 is CASSTRSNEQFF. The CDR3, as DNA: TGTGCCAGCAGCACCCGTTCCAATGAGCAGTTCTTC.

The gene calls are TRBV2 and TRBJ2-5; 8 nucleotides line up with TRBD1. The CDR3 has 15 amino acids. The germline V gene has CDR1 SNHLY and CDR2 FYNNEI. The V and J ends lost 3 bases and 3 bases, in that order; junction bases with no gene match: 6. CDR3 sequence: CASSDGTGRKETQYF. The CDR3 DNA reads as TGTGCCAGCAGTGACGGGACAGGTAGAAAAGAGACCCAGTACTTC.

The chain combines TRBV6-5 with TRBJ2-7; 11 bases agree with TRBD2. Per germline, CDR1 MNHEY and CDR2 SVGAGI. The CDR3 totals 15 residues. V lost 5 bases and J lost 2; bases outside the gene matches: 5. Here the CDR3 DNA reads TGTGCCAGCAGTCCGACTAGCGGGGTTACCTACGAGCAGTACTTC. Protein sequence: CASSPTSGVTYEQYF.

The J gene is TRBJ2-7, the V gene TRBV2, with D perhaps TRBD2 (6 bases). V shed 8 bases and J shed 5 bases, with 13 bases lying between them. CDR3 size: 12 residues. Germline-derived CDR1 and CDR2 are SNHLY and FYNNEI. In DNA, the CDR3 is TGTGCCAGCGGAGGACTACAAGACGAGCAGTACTTC. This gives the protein CASGGLQDEQYF.

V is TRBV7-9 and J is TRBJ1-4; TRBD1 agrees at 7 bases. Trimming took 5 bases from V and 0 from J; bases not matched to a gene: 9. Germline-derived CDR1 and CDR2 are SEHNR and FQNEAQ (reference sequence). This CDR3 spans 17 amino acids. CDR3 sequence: CASSVPGQPATNEKLFF. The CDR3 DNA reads TGTGCCAGCAGCGTACCGGGACAGCCCGCAACTAATGAAAAACTGTTTTTT. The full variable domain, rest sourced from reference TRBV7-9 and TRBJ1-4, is DTGVSQNPRHKITKRGQNVTFRCDPISEHNRLYWYRQTLGQGPEFLTYFQNEAQLEKSRLLSDRFSAERPKGSFSTLEIQRTEQGDSAMYLCASSVPGQPATNEKLFFGSGTQLSVL.

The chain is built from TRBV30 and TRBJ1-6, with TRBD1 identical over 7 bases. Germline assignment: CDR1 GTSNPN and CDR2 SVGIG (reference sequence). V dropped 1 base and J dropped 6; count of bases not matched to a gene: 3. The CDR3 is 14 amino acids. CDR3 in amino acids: CAWSAGTANSPLHF. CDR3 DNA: TGTGCCTGGAGTGCCGGGACAGCTAATTCACCCCTCCACTTT.

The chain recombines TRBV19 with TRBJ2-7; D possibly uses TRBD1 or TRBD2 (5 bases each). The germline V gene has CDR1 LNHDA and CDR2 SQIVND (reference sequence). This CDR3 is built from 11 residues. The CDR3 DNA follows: TGTGCTGCTAGGGACCCGTACGAGCAGTACTTC. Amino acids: CAARDPYEQYF.

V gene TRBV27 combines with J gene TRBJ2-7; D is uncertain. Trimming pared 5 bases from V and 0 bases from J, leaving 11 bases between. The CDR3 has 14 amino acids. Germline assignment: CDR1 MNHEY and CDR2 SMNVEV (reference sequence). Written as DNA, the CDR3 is TGTGCCAGCAGTCCAAGGCCAGGCTCCTACGAGCAGTACTTC. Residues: CASSPRPGSYEQYF.

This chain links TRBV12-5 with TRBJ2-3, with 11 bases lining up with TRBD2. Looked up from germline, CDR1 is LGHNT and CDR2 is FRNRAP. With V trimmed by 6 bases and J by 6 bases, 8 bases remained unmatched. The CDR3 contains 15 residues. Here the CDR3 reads CASGASGGTIDTQYF. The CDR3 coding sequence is TGTGCTAGTGGAGCTAGCGGGGGGACTATCGATACGCAGTATTTT. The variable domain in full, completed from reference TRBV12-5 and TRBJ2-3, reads DARVTQTPRHKVTEMGQEVTMRCQPILGHNTVFWYRQTMMQGLELLAYFRNRAPLDDSGMPKDRFSAEMPDATLATLKIQPSEPRDSAVYFCASGASGGTIDTQYFGPGTRLTVL.

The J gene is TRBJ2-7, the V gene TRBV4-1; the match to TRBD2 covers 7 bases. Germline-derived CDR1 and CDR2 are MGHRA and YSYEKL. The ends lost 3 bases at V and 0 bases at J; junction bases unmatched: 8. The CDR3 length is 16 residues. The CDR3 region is CASSQGGDASSYEQYF. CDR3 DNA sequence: TGCGCCAGCAGCCAGGGGGGGGACGCGAGCTCCTACGAGCAGTACTTC.

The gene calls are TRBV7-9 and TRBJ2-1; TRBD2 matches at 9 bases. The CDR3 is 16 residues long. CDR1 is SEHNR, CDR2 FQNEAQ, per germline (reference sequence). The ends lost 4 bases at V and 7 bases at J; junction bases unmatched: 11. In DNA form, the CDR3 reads TGTGCCAGCAGCTCTACAACTAGCGGGCCTCATAATGAGCAGTTCTTC. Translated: CASSSTTSGPHNEQFF.

The CDR3 coding sequence is TGTGCCAGCAGTCAGGGACGGGGAGGAGAAAAACTGTTTTTT. It translates to CASSQGRGGEKLFF. The chain recombines TRBV2 with TRBJ1-4, with D perhaps TRBD1 (5 bases). V dropped 5 bases and J dropped 8 bases, with 15 bases sitting between them. There are 14 residues in the CDR3. Germline V gene data show CDR1 as SNHLY and CDR2 as FYNNEI.

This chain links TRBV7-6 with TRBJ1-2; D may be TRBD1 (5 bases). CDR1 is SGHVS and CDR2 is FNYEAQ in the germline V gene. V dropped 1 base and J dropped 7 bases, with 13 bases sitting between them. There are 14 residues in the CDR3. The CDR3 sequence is CASSLGAGTSGYTF. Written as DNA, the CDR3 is TGTGCCAGCAGCTTAGGGGCCGGGACGAGTGGCTACACCTTC. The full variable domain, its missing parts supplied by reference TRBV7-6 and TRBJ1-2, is GAGVSQSPRYKVTKRGQDVALRCDPISGHVSLYWYRQALGQGPEFLTYFNYEAQQDKSGLPNDRFSAERPEGSISTLTIQRTEQRDSAMYRCASSLGAGTSGYTFGSGTRLTVV.

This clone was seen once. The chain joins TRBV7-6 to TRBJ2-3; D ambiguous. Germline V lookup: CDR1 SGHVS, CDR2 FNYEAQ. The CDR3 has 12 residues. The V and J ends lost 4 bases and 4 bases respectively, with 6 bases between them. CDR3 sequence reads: CASSSGADTQYF. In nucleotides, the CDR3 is TGTGCCAGCAGCTCAGGTGCAGATACGCAGTATTTT.

CDR3 protein: CASSKLEPYEQYF. The CDR3 coding sequence is TGTGCCAGCAGCAAGCTTGAGCCCTACGAGCAGTACTTC. V and J are TRBV7-2 and TRBJ2-7; the D is unclear. This CDR3 comprises 13 residues. CDR1 SGHTA and CDR2 FQGNSA come from the germline V gene. V was shortened by 5 bases and J by 2 bases, with 10 bases between the two germline ends.